What follows are 6 T cell receptor beta chains derived from one specimen sequenced in a study of blood T cell repertoires in COVID-19. Profiled with immunoSEQ multiplex PCR; TCRdb holds only in-frame clones, not every one. The profile shows some 42,000 clones, about 77% of them singletons. Sequencing was done on a sample of peripheral blood. These receptors were collected from a woman in her seventies with acute or convalescent COVID-19.

This rearrangement joins TRBV7-2 to TRBJ1-2, with D uncertain. Germline V gene sequence: CDR1 SGHTA, CDR2 FQGNSA. Deletions cut 5 bases from V and 6 bases from J, with 19 bases between. This CDR3 is built from 15 residues. The chain's CDR3 is CASSPYLTPRDGYTF. The CDR3, as DNA: TGTGCCAGCAGCCCGTACTTAACCCCGAGAGATGGCTACACCTTC.

The chain joins TRBV18 to TRBJ1-5, with 9 bases aligning to TRBD1. Germline CDR1 and CDR2: KGHSH and LQKENI. V was pared by 2 bases and J by 1 base, with 6 bases of the junction left unmatched. This CDR3 spans 17 amino acids. CDR3 nucleotides: TGTGCCAGCTCACCAACGGGACAGGGCCTAAGCAATCAGCCCCAGCATTTT. Protein product: CASSPTGQGLSNQPQHF.

The CDR3 region has the DNA TGCGCCAGCAGCCAAGGTGCAGGGGGTCACTATGGCTACACCTTC. This translates into CASSQGAGGHYGYTF. The V gene is TRBV4-3, the J gene TRBJ1-2; 7 nucleotides line up with TRBD1. J gave up 3 bases and V 1 base, and 5 bases lay outside the gene matches. This CDR3 is built from 15 residues. CDR1 is LGHNA and CDR2 is YSLEER in the germline V gene.

This CDR3 reads CAWSEQFTGELFF. CDR3 coding DNA: TGTGCCTGGAGTGAACAGTTCACCGGGGAGCTGTTTTTT. The rearrangement joins TRBV30 to TRBJ2-2; D uncertain. This CDR3 has 13 amino acids. Trimming cost V 1 base and J 4 bases, with 7 bases left between them. Germline V gene sequence: CDR1 GTSNPN, CDR2 SVGIG (reference sequence).

V gene TRBV5-5 combines with J gene TRBJ1-6; D ambiguous. CDR3 length: 16 amino acids. Deletions cut 2 bases from V and 5 bases from J, with 14 bases between. The germline V gene has CDR1 SGHKS and CDR2 YYEKEE (reference sequence). CDR3 in amino acids: CASSFSRSPDNSPLHF. CDR3 nucleotides: TGTGCCAGCAGCTTTAGCCGGTCTCCGGATAATTCACCCCTCCACTTT.

This rearrangement joins TRBV7-9 to TRBJ2-7; TRBD1 might be the D (5 bases). V shed 6 bases and J shed 4 bases, with 10 bases lying between them. The CDR3 sequence is 12 residues long. Germline V CDR1 and CDR2: SEHNR, FQNEAQ (reference sequence). The CDR3 coding sequence is TGTGCCAGCAGTAATACAGGATACGAGCAGTACTTC. Its protein is CASSNTGYEQYF. The whole variable domain, remainder taken from reference TRBV7-9 and TRBJ2-7, is DTGVSQNPRHKITKRGQNVTFRCDPISEHNRLYWYRQTLGQGPEFLTYFQNEAQLEKSRLLSDRFSAERPKGSFSTLEIQRTEQGDSAMYLCASSNTGYEQYFGPGTRLTVT.